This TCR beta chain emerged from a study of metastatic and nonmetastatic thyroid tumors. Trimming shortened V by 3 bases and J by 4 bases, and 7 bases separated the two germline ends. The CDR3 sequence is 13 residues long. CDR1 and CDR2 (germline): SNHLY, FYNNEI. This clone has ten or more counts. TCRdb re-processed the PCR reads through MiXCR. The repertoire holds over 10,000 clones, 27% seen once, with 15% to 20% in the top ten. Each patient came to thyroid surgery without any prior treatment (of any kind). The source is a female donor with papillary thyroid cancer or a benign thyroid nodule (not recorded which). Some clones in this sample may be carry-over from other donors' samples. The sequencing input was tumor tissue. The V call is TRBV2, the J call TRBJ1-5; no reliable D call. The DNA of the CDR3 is TGTGCCAGCAGTGATAATGGGAATCAGCCCCAGCATTTT. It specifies CASSDNGNQPQHF.